Listed here are 32 T cell receptor beta chains from one sample, sequenced in a study of shared clonotypes between healthy human individuals. Naive-designated CD8 cells lacked CD45RO, were positively enriched for CCR7, and omitted terminally differentiated effector memory CD45RA+ cells. Profiling relied on immunoSEQ multiplex PCR, and the TCRdb table lists in-frame clones only, not all of them. Here the sample spans hundreds of thousands of clones, approximately 96% being singletons. Material: naive CD8+ T cells sorted from blood. The receptors shown here come from a woman under 40 in good health.

The gene calls are TRBV2 and TRBJ1-2; D not certain. The CDR3 consists of 17 residues. Germline CDR1 reads SNHLY; CDR2 reads FYNNEI. V shed 6 bases and J shed 4 bases, with 24 bases lying between them. The CDR3 DNA reads TGTGCCAGCAGCCCCAACCTTATTATCCGGCGTGGCTATGGCTACACCTTC. It is translated as CASSPNLIIRRGYGYTF.

This clone was seen once. The chain uses TRBV11-2 and TRBJ1-1; D not certain. Trimming left V 6 bases short and J 6 bases short, with 20 bases between. The germline gives CDR1 SGHAT, CDR2 FQNNGV. The CDR3 is 15 amino acids. CDR3: CASRLGPQVWAEAFF. The CDR3 nucleotides read TGTGCCAGCAGATTGGGTCCTCAGGTATGGGCTGAAGCTTTCTTT.

The chain carries TRBV29-1 and TRBJ1-1; D gene uncertain. V dropped 6 bases and J dropped 0 bases, with 17 bases sitting between them. Germline CDR1 reads SQVTM; CDR2 reads ANQGSEA. The CDR3 has 15 residues. The CDR3, as DNA: TGCAGCGTCACGTGGGGTACGGGGATGAACACTGAAGCTTTCTTT. Amino acid sequence: CSVTWGTGMNTEAFF.

This chain connects TRBV7-9 to TRBJ1-1; D gene unclear. The CDR3 is 11 residues long. Germline values: CDR1 SEHNR, CDR2 FQNEAQ (reference sequence). Trimming removed 11 bases from V and 1 base from J, with 8 bases in between. CDR3 in amino acids: CAGEGNTEAFF. The DNA of the CDR3 is TGTGCCGGGGAGGGGAACACTGAAGCTTTCTTT.

The chain recombines TRBV6-5 with TRBJ2-3, with TRBD2 matching 12 bases. Germline assignment: CDR1 MNHEY and CDR2 SVGAGI. The CDR3 runs 16 residues. V trimming: 4 bases; J trimming: 2 bases; junction bases outside the gene matches: 4. The CDR3: CASSFGLAGLTDTQYF. In DNA, the CDR3 is TGTGCCAGCAGTTTCGGACTAGCGGGGCTCACAGATACGCAGTATTTT.

The chain is built from TRBV6-1 and TRBJ2-7; D tentatively reads TRBD1 or TRBD2 (5 bases each). V gave up 8 bases and J gave up 4 bases, with 12 bases separating them. CDR1 and CDR2 from the germline V gene are MNHNS and SASEGT. The CDR3 length is 12 residues. The DNA of the CDR3 is TGTGCCAGCTATGGGACCACATACGAGCAGTACTTC. Translated, it gives CASYGTTYEQYF.

This sequence joins TRBV5-6 and TRBJ2-2; tentatively, D is TRBD1 (5 bases). Per the germline V gene, CDR1 is SGHDT and CDR2 is YYEEEE. V shed 4 bases and J shed 1 base, with 14 bases lying between them. The length of the CDR3 is 16 residues. The CDR3 protein is CASSIRQPWNTGELFF. CDR3 in DNA: TGTGCCAGCAGCATCCGACAGCCCTGGAACACCGGGGAGCTGTTTTTT.

This sequence joins TRBV5-1 and TRBJ2-7; TRBD2 is a possible D gene (5 bases). Looked up from germline, CDR1 is SGHRS and CDR2 is YFSETQ. V gave up 0 bases and J gave up 5 bases, with 15 bases separating them. The CDR3 covers 15 residues. CDR3 sequence: CASSLVGSLLDEQYF. The DNA for the CDR3 is TGCGCCAGCAGCTTGGTGGGGAGCCTCCTAGACGAGCAGTACTTC.

The chain combines TRBV18 with TRBJ2-3; TRBD2 matches at 10 bases. This CDR3 comprises 16 residues. Germline CDR1 and CDR2: KGHSH and LQKENI. The V segment lost 3 bases and the J segment 6 bases; nucleotides outside the gene matches: 9. Here the CDR3 DNA reads TGTGCCAGCTCACCGCGGACTAGCGGAAGGATTGATACGCAGTATTTT. Translated, it gives CASSPRTSGRIDTQYF.

The chain couples TRBV5-1 to TRBJ2-1; D unclear. From germline, CDR1 is SGHRS and CDR2 YFSETQ. This CDR3 is built from 12 residues. V was trimmed by 7 bases and J by 5 bases, leaving 10 bases between them. Here the CDR3 reads CASSAYHNEQFF. The CDR3 bases are TGCGCCAGCTCGGCCTATCACAATGAGCAGTTCTTC. Full variable domain (rest looked up from reference TRBV5-1 and TRBJ2-1): KAGVTQTPRYLIKTRGQQVTLSCSPISGHRSVSWYQQTPGQGLQFLFEYFSETQRNKGNFPGRFSGRQFSNSRSEMNVSTLELGDSALYLCASSAYHNEQFFGPGTRLTVL.

The J gene is TRBJ2-1, the V gene TRBV14; maybe TRBD2 (5 bases). Germline-derived CDR1 and CDR2 are SGHDN and FVKESK. This CDR3 is 14 amino acids long. V was shortened by 4 bases and J by 3 bases, with 10 bases between the two germline ends. This CDR3 reads CASSPFEGYNEQFF. The CDR3 nucleotides read TGTGCCAGCAGCCCCTTCGAGGGCTACAATGAGCAGTTCTTC.

The CDR3 DNA follows: TGTGCCAGCACTGTTGACAGGACCACAGATACGCAGTATTTT. The encoded protein is CASTVDRTTDTQYF. The chain has TRBV28 and TRBJ2-3; D is possibly TRBD1 (6 bases). V lost 7 bases and J 2 bases, leaving 13 bases between the germline ends. The CDR3 length is 14 residues. CDR1 is MDHEN and CDR2 is SYDVKM in the germline V gene.

This chain uses TRBV11-2 with TRBJ2-1; 9 nucleotides agree with TRBD2. Losses at the gene ends were 1 base for V and 5 bases for J; bases not matched to a gene: 3. The CDR3 has 15 residues. Germline lookup yields CDR1 SGHAT and CDR2 FQNNGV. The CDR3 DNA sequence: TGTGCCAGCAGCTTAGCCTGGACTAGCGACAATGAGCAGTTCTTC. Protein product: CASSLAWTSDNEQFF.

The rearrangement links TRBV19 to TRBJ1-3; D is unresolved. This CDR3 spans 12 amino acids. V shed 7 bases and J shed 4 bases, with 8 bases lying between them. Germline V gene sequence: CDR1 LNHDA, CDR2 SQIVND (reference sequence). The chain's CDR3 is CASTLGGNTIYF. For the CDR3, the DNA is TGTGCCAGTACCCTCGGAGGAAACACCATATATTTT.

As DNA, the CDR3 is TGTGCCAGCAGTGAAGCGGGACAGGGGTTGGCTGGGGCCAACGTCCTGACTTTC. Translated, it gives CASSEAGQGLAGANVLTF. The V and J genes are TRBV6-1 and TRBJ2-6, with TRBD1 matching 10 bases. The CDR3 contains 18 residues. V shed 0 bases, J shed 2 bases, and the junction held 4 bases outside the gene matches. Germline CDR1 MNHNS, CDR2 SASEGT.

The chain has TRBV6-5 and TRBJ2-5; 8 nucleotides agree with TRBD1. The DNA matches TRBJ2-7 better at its end, which makes the J call doubtful. Germline V gene sequence: CDR1 MNHEY, CDR2 SVGAGI. The CDR3 runs 13 residues. CDR3: CASRDRVSYEQYF. In nucleotides, the CDR3 is TGTGCCAGCAGGGACAGGGTCTCCTACGAGCAGTACTTC.

V and J are TRBV5-6 and TRBJ1-1, with 8 bases aligning to TRBD1. V shed 1 base, J shed 4 bases, and the junction held 12 bases outside the gene matches. Germline V gene sequence: CDR1 SGHDT, CDR2 YYEEEE. CDR3 length: 17 residues. CDR3 DNA sequence: TGTGCCAGCAGCTTGTTGTTTGCCGGACAGGGAGGCACTGAAGCTTTCTTT. It translates to CASSLLFAGQGGTEAFF.

This chain uses TRBV7-7 with TRBJ2-1; D is tentatively TRBD1 or TRBD2 (5 bases each). V was pared by 5 bases and J by 4 bases, with 12 bases between. CDR3 length equals 14 residues. The germline gives CDR1 SSHAT, CDR2 FNYEAQ (reference sequence). This CDR3 is CASSPRDGYNEQFF. Here the CDR3 DNA reads TGTGCCAGCAGCCCCCGGGACGGATACAATGAGCAGTTCTTC.

The chain carries TRBV4-1 and TRBJ2-4; TRBD2 agrees at 10 bases. Per germline, CDR1 MGHRA and CDR2 YSYEKL. This CDR3 comprises 17 residues. Trimming at V came to 1 base and at J to 3 bases, leaving 6 bases not matched to a gene. The CDR3 region has the DNA TGCGCCAGCAGCCAAGCTAGCGGGAGAGGGGGCAAAAACATTCAGTACTTC. Its protein product is CASSQASGRGGKNIQYF.

A single count supports this clone. This chain uses TRBV29-1 with TRBJ2-7; 12 nucleotides align to TRBD2. Trimming removed 6 bases from V and 3 bases from J; junction bases left unmatched: 6. This CDR3 has 14 residues. Germline V CDR1 and CDR2: SQVTM, ANQGSEA. Here the CDR3 DNA reads TGCAGCGTCACTCCGACTAGCGGGAGCTACGAGCAGTACTTC. It specifies CSVTPTSGSYEQYF.

This clone has a single count. Other DNA sequences within the sample encode an identical CDR3. V and J are TRBV28 and TRBJ1-2; D may be TRBD1 (5 bases). The CDR3 sequence is 12 residues long. Germline V lookup: CDR1 MDHEN, CDR2 SYDVKM. Trimming removed 6 bases at V and 8 bases at J, with 13 bases between. The CDR3 nucleotides read TGTGCCAGCAGCCAAGGGGAGGGAGGCTACACCTTC. This encodes CASSQGEGGYTF.

The genes are TRBV13 and TRBJ2-2; the D gene is possibly TRBD2 (6 bases). V was clipped by 7 bases and J by 4 bases, with 7 bases between them. In germline, CDR1 is PRHDT, CDR2 FYEKMQ (reference sequence). This CDR3 is 12 amino acids long. In nucleotides, the CDR3 is TGTGCCAGCATGCGGGGCACCGGGGAGCTGTTTTTT. Its protein product is CASMRGTGELFF.

The J gene is TRBJ2-5, the V gene TRBV11-1, with 7 bases aligning to TRBD1. The CDR3 covers 12 residues. Germline values: CDR1 SGHAT, CDR2 FQDESV (reference sequence). Trimming cost V 10 bases and J 4 bases; bases outside gene matches: 6. The CDR3 loop reads CATGDSAETQYF. The DNA of the CDR3 is TGTGCCACCGGGGACAGCGCAGAGACCCAGTACTTC.

V and J are TRBV6-1 and TRBJ1-5; tentatively, D is TRBD1 (6 bases). This CDR3 is 17 amino acids long. Trimming pared 4 bases from V and 4 bases from J, leaving 20 bases between. The germline V gene has CDR1 MNHNS and CDR2 SASEGT. The chain's CDR3 is CASSVGELRGLNQPQHF. The CDR3 DNA sequence: TGTGCCAGCAGTGTGGGGGAACTCAGGGGTCTAAATCAGCCCCAGCATTTT.

This clone was found once. The V and J genes are TRBV28 and TRBJ1-5; the match to TRBD1 covers 9 bases. The V gene end was trimmed by 4 bases and the J gene end by 7 bases; junction bases not matched to a gene: 5. The germline V gene has CDR1 MDHEN and CDR2 SYDVKM. The CDR3 runs to 14 residues. This CDR3 reads CASSSGQGSQPQHF. Written as DNA, the CDR3 is TGTGCCAGCAGTTCCGGACAGGGGTCCCAGCCCCAGCATTTT.

The rearrangement joins TRBV4-2 to TRBJ2-1; 10 bases map to TRBD2. There are 17 residues in the CDR3. Germline CDR1 LGHNA, CDR2 YNFKEQ. V lost 0 bases to trimming and J lost 7 bases; unmatched junction nucleotides: 9. The CDR3 coding sequence is TGTGCCAGCAGCCAAGATGGGTGGTCTAGCGGGAGTAATGAGCAGTTCTTC. This codes for CASSQDGWSSGSNEQFF.

The V call is TRBV11-3, the J call TRBJ2-2, with TRBD1 identical over 7 bases. V lost 2 bases and J lost 1; bases outside the gene matches: 4. This CDR3 is built from 16 residues. Germline CDR1 and CDR2: SGHNT and YENEEA. The CDR3 protein is CASSLQGVRNTGELFF. The DNA for the CDR3 is TGTGCCAGCAGCTTACAGGGGGTCCGGAACACCGGGGAGCTGTTTTTT.

Of note for this clone: Within the sample, other DNA sequences also encode this same CDR3. The J gene is TRBJ1-1, the V gene TRBV5-6; D ambiguous. The V gene lost 2 bases and the J gene lost 1 base, with 9 bases spanning the gap. The V gene's germline CDR1 is SGHDT and CDR2 YYEEEE. The CDR3 is 14 residues long. CDR3 amino acids: CASSLAGWNTEAFF. The CDR3 nucleotides read TGTGCCAGCAGCTTAGCTGGGTGGAACACTGAAGCTTTCTTT.

This clone appeared once. The CDR3 is CASSTQDYEQYF. In DNA form, the CDR3 reads TGTGCCAGCAGCACACAGGACTACGAGCAGTACTTC. This chain connects TRBV7-9 to TRBJ2-7; D is perhaps TRBD1 (5 bases). The CDR3 totals 12 residues. CDR1 SEHNR and CDR2 FQNEAQ come from the germline V gene (reference sequence). The V end was cut by 5 bases, the J end by 3 bases, with 8 bases between.

The gene calls are TRBV27 and TRBJ1-3; D perhaps matches TRBD1 (6 bases). V lost 3 bases and J lost 3, with 12 bases in between. The CDR3 has 15 amino acids. CDR1 and CDR2 (germline): MNHEY, SMNVEV (reference sequence). CDR3 nucleotide sequence: TGTGCCAGCAGTTTCGCACAGGGAGGTGGAAACACCATATATTTT. Its protein product is CASSFAQGGGNTIYF.

The rearrangement uses TRBV7-9 and TRBJ1-4; the match to TRBD1 covers 8 bases. The CDR3 is made up of 15 amino acids. Germline lookup yields CDR1 SEHNR and CDR2 FQNEAQ (reference sequence). Trimming cost V 5 bases and J 8 bases; bases outside gene matches: 10. The chain's CDR3 is CASSPRRTGREKLFF. For the CDR3, the DNA is TGTGCCAGCAGCCCCCGGCGGACAGGGCGAGAAAAACTGTTTTTT.

The genes are TRBV6-5 and TRBJ2-7, with 7 positions matching TRBD1. This CDR3 is 14 amino acids long. V lost 0 bases, J lost 5 bases, and 4 bases stayed unmatched. Germline loops: CDR1 MNHEY, CDR2 SVGAGI. The CDR3 region is CASSYSGGRDEQYF. Written as DNA, the CDR3 is TGTGCCAGCAGTTACTCAGGGGGCCGCGACGAGCAGTACTTC.